Listed below are T cell receptor beta chains from one sample, sequenced in a study of cytomegalovirus exposure and HLA in healthy donors. The assay was immunoSEQ multiplex PCR, and TCRdb's table has in-frame clones only and misses some. The sample includes 150,000 to 200,000 clones, over 70% of them seen just once. The source material was PBMCs. Receptors originate from a woman aged 30 to 39 in good health and CMV-seropositive. Both conserved end residues are trimmed from each CDR3.

v_call cdr3_aa
TRBV6-5 ASSYGTSADTQY
TRBV7-8 ASSRDMHYGYT
TRBV19 ASRKTATLNTEAF
TRBV2 ASSEARAGGVYEQY
TRBV5-4 ASSPTTGILYEQY
TRBV28 ASSLWVAGGSYNEQF
TRBV6-4 ASGLAGGNNEQF
TRBV5-4 ASSEAGVEWYEQY
TRBV10-3 AISEVLADTYEQY
TRBV2 ASGRLAGWEQF
TRBV27 ASSFRGIQTGEQY
TRBV28 ASSTAGQAGLAEEYEQY
TRBV27 ASSPGTSGANVLT
TRBV7-2 ASSLSRLDTQY
TRBV11-1 ASSLDRDQPQH
TRBV9 ASSRGLAGDTDTQY
TRBV5-4 ASSLLDEQY
TRBV14 ASSQDRGAEAF
TRBV29-1 SVAGGAGANVLT
TRBV6-5 ASSYSGTATNEKLF
TRBV7-8 ASSFTVQGGNNEQF
TRBV11-3 ASSFEATDTQY
TRBV4-1 ASSQDGGGTRRDTQY
TRBV18 ASSPSSGNTEAF
TRBV13 ASSSTGRREQY
TRBV25-1 ASSDYRTTDTQY
TRBV4-2 ASSQDRLAGGIEQF
TRBV11-2 ASSRGQEAF
TRBV27 ASSPNGGGTEAF
TRBV28 ASSPSTGNFYYGYT
TRBV27 ASSLGSYVNQPQH
TRBV11-3 ASSSSGISYNEQF
TRBV5-6 ASTPTGGSNTEAF
TRBV14 ASSQEGPSGSSVEQF
TRBV30 AWMSRGGRSQGDEQF
TRBV29-1 SVEPSYEQF
TRBV28 ASSLRGYSNQPQH
TRBV11-3 ASSGGRDNMNTEAF
TRBV5-6 ASSSPGTGGRGT
TRBV29-1 SVSGRVSSETQY
TRBV5-1 ASSSGREGIPNEQY
TRBV27 ASSRGRGGGNYEQY
TRBV30 AWSGTGGNQPQH
TRBV9 ASSVGQAITDTQY
TRBV5-5 ASSFYLTSGSMAKNIQY
TRBV10-2 ASSPGTPYEQY
TRBV29-1 SVDSSRTLGAF
TRBV27 ASSRHRDRGREQY
TRBV20-1 SAIYYNEQF